A few counts support the clone carrying this T cell receptor beta chain. Unmatched junction bases numbered 1, after V lost 0 bases and J lost 2 bases. The CDR3 length is 15 residues. CDR1 and CDR2 (germline): MNHEY, SVGAGI. These data originate in a study of early T cells in non-severe SARS-CoV-2 infection. TCRdb ran MiXCR on the 5' RACE reads and lists one entry per CDR3 protein. Of tens of thousands of distinct CDR3 sequences in the sample, 9% to 15% were seen once. This sequence joins TRBV6-5 and TRBJ2-1; 7 bases fit TRBD2. The source material was whole blood. This receptor was taken from an adult who was a healthcare worker with PCR-confirmed SARS-CoV-2 infection or an uninfected control (not recorded which). The CDR3 reads CASSYSLAAYNEQFF. In DNA, the CDR3 is TGTGCCAGCAGTTACTCCCTAGCGGCCTACAATGAGCAGTTCTTC.